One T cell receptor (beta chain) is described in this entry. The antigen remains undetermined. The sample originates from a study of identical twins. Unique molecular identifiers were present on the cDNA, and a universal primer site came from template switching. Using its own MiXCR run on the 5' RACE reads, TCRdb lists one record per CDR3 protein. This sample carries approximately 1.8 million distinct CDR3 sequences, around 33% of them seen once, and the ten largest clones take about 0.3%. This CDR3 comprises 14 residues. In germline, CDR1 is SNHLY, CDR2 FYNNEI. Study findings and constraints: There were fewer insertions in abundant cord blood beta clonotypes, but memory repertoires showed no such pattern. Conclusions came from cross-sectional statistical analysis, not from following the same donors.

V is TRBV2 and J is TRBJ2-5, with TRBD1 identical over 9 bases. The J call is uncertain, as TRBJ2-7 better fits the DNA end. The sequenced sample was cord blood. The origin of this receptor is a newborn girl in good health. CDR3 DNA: TGTGCCAGCAGTGATCGGACAGGGGCCAACGAGCAGTACTTC. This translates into CASSDRTGANEQYF.